The 17 T cell receptor beta chains in this list originate from one sample, sequenced in a study of tumor and adjacent non-tumor tissue in lung cancer. Three rounds of nested PCR, following a modified ARM-PCR protocol, produced the TCRbeta library. TCRdb reprocessed the multiplex PCR reads via MiXCR and lists one record per CDR3 protein. The table has 80,000 to 130,000 distinct CDR3 sequences, 65% seen once; the top ten hold roughly 18%. RNA was extracted from bulk tissue without any cell sorting. Distant lung tissue was collected more than 3 cm away from the tumor edge. The sequenced material came from distant non-tumor lung tissue. The receptors here all came from a man aged 25 to 45 with non-small cell lung cancer.

A remark on this clonotype: Germline is not matched at one junction end, which may reflect a read error. The CDR3 sequence: CASRVDRSTGELFF. The CDR3 nucleotides read TGTGCCAGTAGGGTGGACAGGAGCACCGGTGAGCTGTTTTTT. This sequence joins TRBV6-5 and TRBJ2-2; 7 nucleotides agree with TRBD1. The germline CDR1 and CDR2 sequences are MNHEY and SVGAGI. The CDR3 has 14 amino acids.

As concerns this clonotype: A much larger clone lies one base from this, so it may be a read error. The chain joins TRBV20-1 to TRBJ2-1; 15 nucleotides align to TRBD2. The V segment lost 6 bases and the J segment 14 bases; nucleotides outside the gene matches: 14. The CDR3 consists of 15 residues. From germline, CDR1 is DFQATT and CDR2 SNEGSKA (reference sequence). CDR3: CSARKGLAGGLGEFF. The CDR3 nucleotides read TGCAGTGCGAGGAAGGGACTAGCGGGGGGTCTGGGGGAGTTCTTC.

About this clonotype itself: One junction end disagrees with the germline gene, perhaps due to a read error. The chain has TRBV11-2 and TRBJ2-2, with 10 positions matching TRBD1. CDR3 length equals 16 residues. The V gene's germline CDR1 is SGHAT and CDR2 FQNNGV. CDR3 amino acids: CASSTRGQGWTGDLFF. DNA of the CDR3: TGTGCCAGCAGCACGCGGGGACAGGGGTGGACCGGGGATCTGTTTTTT. Based on the CDR3 plus reference TRBV11-2 and TRBJ2-2, the full variable domain is EAGVAQSPRYKIIEKRQSVAFWCNPISGHATLYWYQQILGQGPKLLIQFQNNGVVDDSQLPKDRFSAERLKGVDSTLKIQPAKLEDSAVYLCASSTRGQGWTGDLFFGEGSRLTVL.

The genes are TRBV20-1 and TRBJ2-7; 7 bases line up with TRBD1. Germline V CDR1 and CDR2: DFQATT, SNEGSKA (reference sequence). This CDR3 comprises 14 residues. J lost 5 bases, V lost 8 bases, and 15 bases had no gene match. The CDR3: CSTDRQGLRDEQYF. The DNA for the CDR3 is TGCAGTACCGATCGACAGGGCTTGAGAGACGAGCAGTACTTC.

At least ten counts were recorded for this clonotype. This chain uses TRBV6-2 or TRBV6-3 with TRBJ2-5, with D perhaps matching TRBD2 (6 bases). Germline lookup yields CDR1 MNHEY and CDR2 SVGEGT. CDR3 size: 14 residues. Trimming removed 6 bases at V and 5 bases at J, with 16 bases between. The DNA of the CDR3 is TGTGCCAGCAGCCCCAGACTAGGAGGGGAGACCCAGTACTTC. Amino acid sequence: CASSPRLGGETQYF.

The chain couples TRBV6-5 to TRBJ2-5, with D possibly being TRBD1 (6 bases). V was cut by 0 bases and J by 7 bases, with 24 bases left in between. In germline, CDR1 is MNHEY, CDR2 SVGAGI. The CDR3 loop spans 18 amino acids. This chain's CDR3 is CASSYSSPPSGARGTQYF. The CDR3 nucleotides are TGTGCCAGCAGTTACTCCTCACCACCCTCAGGGGCCAGGGGGACCCAGTACTTC.

The V gene is TRBV6-4, the J gene TRBJ1-6, with TRBD1 matching over 9 bases. The CDR3 extends over 14 amino acids. Germline CDR1 is MRHNA and CDR2 is SNTAGT. V lost 3 bases to trimming and J lost 6 bases; unmatched junction nucleotides: 0. The CDR3 sequence is CASSEGQGNSPLHF. CDR3 nucleotides: TGTGCCAGCAGTGAGGGACAGGGTAATTCACCCCTCCACTTT.

Of note for this clonotype: A read error may explain this, as a much larger clone is one base away. This rearrangement joins TRBV12-3 or TRBV12-4 to TRBJ2-7; D gene uncertain. This CDR3 has 13 amino acids. CDR3 sequence reads: CASSLGNSYGQYF. CDR3 DNA sequence: TGTGCCAGCAGTTTGGGGAATTCCTACGGGCAGTACTTC.

This clonotype showed up just a few times. The chain links TRBV14 to TRBJ2-1; D remains unclear. With 3 bases removed from V and 0 bases from J, the gap between germline ends came to 12 bases. The CDR3 covers 16 residues. CDR1 and CDR2 from the germline V gene are SGHDN and FVKESK. CDR3 residues: CASSQISPSSYNEQFF. The CDR3, as DNA: TGTGCCAGCAGCCAGATCTCCCCTAGCTCCTACAATGAGCAGTTCTTC.

A remark on this clonotype: This may arise from a read error, as a much more abundant clone is one base away. This chain links TRBV24-1 with TRBJ2-3; no reliable D call. V was pared by 5 bases and J by 7 bases, with 6 bases between. The CDR3 consists of 11 residues. Germline CDR1 and CDR2: KGHDR and SFDVKD. This CDR3 reads CATSARNTQYF. In DNA form, the CDR3 reads TGTGCCACCAGTGCACGAAATACGCAGTATTTT.

This clonotype occurred once. One end of the junction is discordant with germline, which a read error may explain. The chain uses TRBV7-3 and TRBJ2-1; TRBD2 aligns across 13 bases. Germline V CDR1 and CDR2: SGHTA, FQGTGA. The CDR3 loop spans 14 amino acids. CDR3 residues: CASSPGLAGDDQFF. The CDR3 DNA reads as TGTGCCAGCAGCCCAGGACTAGCGGGAGATGACCAGTTCTTC.

A word on this clonotype: Sequence at one end of the junction differs from germline and may be a read error. This sequence joins TRBV20-1 and TRBJ2-7; D remains unclear. The length of the CDR3 is 12 residues. From germline, CDR1 is DFQATT and CDR2 SNEGSKA (reference sequence). The CDR3 loop is CSAAPVSYGQYF. The CDR3, as DNA: TGCAGTGCTGCCCCGGTCTCCTACGGGCAGTACTTC.

This clonotype appeared once. A single base separates this from a much larger clone, so it may be a read error. The genes are TRBV12-3 or TRBV12-4 and TRBJ2-5, with 7 bases that match TRBD2. This CDR3 has 17 residues. The CDR3 nucleotides read TGTCCCAGCAGTGCATACAGCGGGAAGGCCGCTCAAGAGACCCAGTACTTC. This codes for CPSSAYSGKAAQETQYF.

This clonotype was detected only once. J is TRBJ2-3 and V is TRBV7-2; 7 positions agree with TRBD2. The CDR3 is 17 residues long. The V segment lost 1 base and the J segment 6 bases; nucleotides outside the gene matches: 13. CDR1 and CDR2 from the germline V gene are SGHTA and FQGNSA. Written as DNA, the CDR3 is TGTGCCAGCAGCTTAGGGGTAGCGGGTGGCCCTCAGGATACGCAGTATTTT. Protein: CASSLGVAGGPQDTQYF.

In regard to this clonotype: The junction and the germline gene differ at one end; a read error may be behind it. The V call is TRBV7-9, the J call TRBJ1-5, with unresolved D. The germline V gene has CDR1 SEHNR and CDR2 FQNEAQ (reference sequence). This CDR3 is 14 amino acids long. The CDR3 bases are TGTGCCGGCAGCGCCACGGATAGCAATCAGCCCCAGCATTTT. It translates to CAGSATDSNQPQHF.

On this clonotype itself: This could be a read error, since a much larger clone is one nucleotide away. This chain uses TRBV5-1 with TRBJ2-2; perhaps TRBD2 as D (6 bases). CDR3 length: 14 amino acids. Germline CDR1 reads SGHRS; CDR2 reads YFSETQ. In nucleotides, the CDR3 is TGCGCCGGCAGCCGGAGGGCCGGAGGCGGGGAGCTGTTTTTT. Its protein is CAGSRRAGGGELFF.

On this clonotype itself: The CDR3 ends on some other residue instead of the conserved phenylalanine or tryptophan, so this is likely a read error. V gene TRBV20-1 combines with J gene TRBJ2-7, with 10 bases identical to TRBD2. The germline CDR1 and CDR2 sequences are DFQATT and SNEGSKA (reference sequence). This CDR3 has 14 amino acids. The CDR3 DNA sequence: TGTAGTGCCACCGGGGGTAGCGGGGGGTACGAGCAGTACTCC. It encodes CSATGGSGGYEQYS.